This TCR beta chain derives from a study of T cell responses to AZD1222 COVID-19 vaccine. Study observations and caveats: Spike-wide coverage was observed for vaccine-associated CD4 TCRs, with dominant responses at 160-218 and 743-854.

To note about this clone: Its matching antigen is unknown.

The data were produced by immunoSEQ multiplex PCR, yet TCRdb's version contains in-frame clones alone and is incomplete. The sample shows 120,000 or so clones, 89% of them seen only once. V shed 3 bases, J shed 6 bases, and the junction held 8 bases outside the gene matches. Germline V gene data show CDR1 as SQVTM and CDR2 as ANQGSEA. This CDR3 spans 14 amino acids. The specimen comprised peripheral blood, sampled on day 0 of AZD1222 vaccination. This receptor was taken from an adult in good health. The chain uses TRBV29-1 and TRBJ1-1; 9 nucleotides align to TRBD1. This chain's CDR3 is CSVEPQGASSEAFF. The CDR3 DNA follows: TGCAGCGTTGAGCCACAGGGGGCGTCGTCTGAAGCTTTCTTT.